In its sample, the clone carrying this T cell receptor (beta chain) was seen a few times. The record originates from a study of human T cells and chemical hapten exposure. The time point denotes: patch test 1, 2 weeks after DPC sensitization. The treatment: therapeutic diphenylcyclopropenone sensitization with weekly scalp DPC. The germline gives CDR1 SGDLS, CDR2 YYNGEE. CDR3 length: 15 residues. The V gene lost 4 bases and the J gene lost 2 bases, with 14 bases spanning the gap. TCRdb re-derived calls from the RACE reads in MiXCR, one entry per CDR3 protein. The sample contains around 300,000 distinct CDR3 sequences, around 7% of which appear only once.

This specimen consisted of whole blood, obtained in connection with sensitization to the hapten diphenylcyclopropenone (DPC). The genes are TRBV9 and TRBJ2-3; no reliable D call. This clonotype was sampled from a woman aged 18 to 35 with alopecia areata. Some clones in this sample may be carry-over from other donors' samples. CDR3 residues: CASSPRTTFTDTQYF. In nucleotides, the CDR3 is TGTGCCAGCAGCCCCAGGACCACCTTCACAGATACGCAGTATTTT.